One T cell receptor (beta chain) is described in this entry. The antigen this receptor binds is unknown. No base quality information exists; no much larger clone differs at one position. The data stem from a study of T cell changes during pregnancy in multiple sclerosis (dated by TCRdb to about 2019). At the level of the whole study: Changes in the T cell repertoire over the course of pregnancy were examined in this study in women with multiple sclerosis.

The CDR3, from cysteine to phenylalanine, totals 14 residues. Just CDR3 DNA is preserved here, 42 bases in frame from base 1. CDR1 and CDR2 are drawn from the germline V gene: SGDLS, YYNGEE. V ends up 4 bases short and J 7 bases short, with an unmatched junction base count of 7. The library came from the immunoSEQ multiplex PCR assay. TCRdb stores this immuneACCESS table with in-frame sequences only. Part of the clones is absent; in the studies checked, under half of the shortfall reflects unresolved V genes, and no reason is known for the rest. A total of tens of thousands of clones appear in this sample, about 90% of them only once. Clones ranked in the top ten supply 1.4% of the sample.

This material consisted of peripheral blood, taken before pregnancy. This receptor was taken from a female donor with multiple sclerosis, enrolled in a pregnancy study. The V and J genes are TRBV9 and TRBJ1-4, with 7 middle bases fitting TRBD1. The CDR3 corresponds to CASSPRTGIEKLFF. At the DNA level, the sequence is TGTGCCAGCAGCCCCCGGACAGGCATTGAAAAACTGTTTTTT.